Listed below are T cell receptor beta chains from one sample, sequenced in a study of siplizumab effects on memory and regulatory T cells. TCRdb's table, derived via immunoSEQ multiplex PCR, lists solely in-frame clones and lacks some. The table lists 80,000 to 95,000 clones, approximately 95% of them singletons. The sample consisted of CD8+ T cells sorted from blood. The receptors come from a human donor in good health. CDR3s include the opening cysteine and the closing phenylalanine or tryptophan.

len,v_gene,j_gene,CDR3aa
14,TRBV27,TRBJ2-1,CASSIEGGYNEQFF
13,TRBV19,TRBJ1-1,CASILVGGTEAFF
14,TRBV6-1,TRBJ2-5,CASSVRPREETQYF
14,TRBV19,TRBJ2-7,CASSMYTNSYEQYF
14,TRBV2,TRBJ2-7,CASISDRSTDEQYF
12,TRBV5-8,TRBJ2-3,CASSLSSDTQYF
9,TRBV10-1,TRBJ2-4,CATTAAGYF
15,TRBV6-6,TRBJ2-5,CASSYNVGVQETQYF
14,TRBV7-6,TRBJ2-3,CASSLRVLSDTQYF
13,TRBV7-3,TRBJ2-7,CASSFGTGFEQYF
11,TRBV6-5,TRBJ2-7,CASSDDYEQYF
14,TRBV19,TRBJ2-5,CASSIAVPQETQYF
11,TRBV2,TRBJ2-7,CASSDYGEQYF
15,TRBV28,TRBJ2-7,CASSLRGLAGYEQYF
14,TRBV30,TRBJ2-3,CAWSTGAFTDTQYF
18,TRBV7-9,TRBJ1-2,CASSLLSGQRNFNYGYTF
18,TRBV4-1,TRBJ1-2,CASSQTGQAQRVGYGYTF
13,TRBV28,TRBJ1-2,CASSSDRGYGYTF
14,TRBV4-2,TRBJ2-7,CASSQDKAGGEQYF
14,TRBV5-4,TRBJ2-2,CASSPGLSTGELFF
14,TRBV7-3,TRBJ2-1,CASSLTSGYNEQFF
12,TRBV2,TRBJ2-3,CASRRQVDTQYF
15,TRBV7-6,.,CASSPSVGQSYEQYF
14,TRBV5-1,TRBJ2-7,CASSLAGGAGEQYF
15,TRBV9,TRBJ2-7,CASSVGGGRSYEQYF
13,TRBV4-1,TRBJ1-2,CASSQTGADGYTF
16,TRBV9,TRBJ2-1,CASSTLWTPNENEQFF
14,TRBV27,TRBJ2-3,CASSPREGIDTQYF
16,TRBV7-9,TRBJ2-2,CASSPPTGGDTGELFF
16,TRBV28,TRBJ2-7,CASSSGTSGSFYEQYF
17,TRBV19,TRBJ1-5,CASSPPYREFSNQPQHF
17,TRBV14,TRBJ2-1,CASSQVGGQGSYNEQFF
11,TRBV6-5,TRBJ1-2,CASRDSYGYTF
14,TRBV27,TRBJ2-7,CASSSGTSPYEQYF
16,TRBV2,TRBJ1-1,CASSEEDNRGDTEAFF
15,TRBV19,TRBJ1-2,CASRDADRGPGGYTF
16,TRBV9,TRBJ1-1,CASSVASGGLTTEAFF
14,TRBV9,TRBJ2-7,CASSPGLITYEQYF
13,TRBV27,TRBJ2-7,CASSLLGLGEQYF
14,TRBV27,TRBJ2-7,CASSLAGVESGQYF
15,TRBV6-5,TRBJ2-1,CASSYLDGQYNEQFF
15,TRBV5-1,TRBJ1-1,CASSRFQGFDTEAFF
16,TRBV2,TRBJ1-5,CASSVVRAYSNQPQHF
13,TRBV19,TRBJ1-4,CASSRQENEKLFF
15,TRBV5-5,TRBJ1-5,CASSLTGVSNQPQHF
16,TRBV9,TRBJ2-2,CASSANSGTNTGELFF
15,TRBV19,TRBJ1-1,CASSIGTRSNTEAFF
14,TRBV11-2,TRBJ2-2,CASSLDLSTGELFF
13,TRBV25-1,TRBJ1-4,CASSAARNEKLFF
16,TRBV19,TRBJ1-2,CASSISPGQGVYGYTF
13,TRBV27,TRBJ2-7,CASSLGVPGEQYF
16,TRBV15,TRBJ2-2,CATSRGTGSDTGELFF
15,TRBV2,TRBJ2-1,CAVGGGGGPYNEQFF
14,TRBV7-5,TRBJ1-5,CARSGTDSNQPQHF
16,TRBV5-4,TRBJ1-2,CASSRGQGATNYGYTF
16,TRBV28,TRBJ1-5,CASKRDREIGNQPQHF
16,TRBV9,TRBJ1-1,CASSVGPKLMNTEAFF